The 7 T cell receptor beta chains presented below share a single source sample, sequenced in a study of beta chain features in type 1 diabetes. Investigators reverse transcribed all isolated RNA, so they sequenced expressed TCRB transcripts. Sequencing was performed with immunoSEQ multiplex PCR; in TCRdb, only in-frame clones are kept and a portion is missing. This sample has roughly 310,000 clones; approximately 10% occur once, and the top ten carry under 0.02%. Material: naive CD4+ T cells from blood. Source of these receptors: a woman aged 30 to 39 in good health.

V and J are TRBV5-6 and TRBJ1-2; 10 positions match TRBD1. There are 14 residues in the CDR3. With V trimmed by 4 bases and J by 4 bases, 4 bases remained unmatched. Germline V gene lookup returns CDR1 SGHDT and CDR2 YYEEEE. In DNA, the CDR3 is TGTGCCAGCAGCACGGGACAGGGGCCCTATGGCTACACCTTC. It is translated as CASSTGQGPYGYTF.

There are a few counts of this clone. The V gene is TRBV2, the J gene TRBJ2-5; 7 bases agree with TRBD2. V gave up 2 bases and J gave up 2 bases; unmatched junction bases: 2. Germline loops: CDR1 SNHLY, CDR2 FYNNEI. The CDR3 length is 14 residues. CDR3 sequence: CASSETSEQETQYF. The CDR3 DNA sequence: TGTGCCAGCAGTGAAACTAGCGAACAAGAGACCCAGTACTTC.

The chain recombines TRBV5-5 with TRBJ1-2; 9 bases are a match to TRBD1. CDR3 length: 15 residues. V dropped 4 bases and J dropped 4; count of bases not matched to a gene: 8. Germline-derived CDR1 and CDR2 are SGHKS and YYEKEE (reference sequence). Written as DNA, the CDR3 is TGTGCCAGCAGCGAAGGGACAGGGAAGGGCTATGGCTACACCTTC. Its protein product is CASSEGTGKGYGYTF.

This clone was found a few times. This chain connects TRBV10-3 to TRBJ2-1; 9 bases fit TRBD2. The ends lost 5 bases at V and 5 bases at J; junction bases unmatched: 7. In germline, CDR1 is ENHRY, CDR2 SYGVKD. CDR3 size: 15 residues. The CDR3 loop is CAISPRLAENNEQFF. The CDR3, as DNA: TGTGCCATCAGTCCTCGACTAGCGGAAAACAATGAGCAGTTCTTC.

The chain joins TRBV7-3 to TRBJ2-1; TRBD2 might be the D (6 bases). Trimming removed 5 bases at V and 3 bases at J, with 14 bases between. Germline V gene data show CDR1 as SGHTA and CDR2 as FQGTGA. This CDR3 region has 15 residues. CDR3 sequence (DNA): TGTGCCAGCAGCCCAAGACTAGTGGTCTACAATGAGCAGTTCTTC. Its protein product is CASSPRLVVYNEQFF.

The CDR3 nucleotides read TGCGCCAGCAGCCAGGGACTAGTGAGGGAGACCCAGTACTTC. Its protein is CASSQGLVRETQYF. The chain recombines TRBV4-3 with TRBJ2-5; 8 nucleotides align to TRBD2. This CDR3 is built from 14 residues. V trimming: 3 bases; J trimming: 5 bases; junction bases outside the gene matches: 5. CDR1 and CDR2 from the germline V gene are LGHNA and YSLEER.

The rearrangement links TRBV6-1 to TRBJ2-7; TRBD1 agrees at 8 bases. The germline V gene encodes CDR1 MNHNS and CDR2 SASEGT. CDR3 length: 15 amino acids. Trimming took 5 bases from V and 3 from J; bases not matched to a gene: 9. The CDR3 loop reads CASSTRTGRGYEQYF. CDR3 bases: TGTGCCAGCAGTACGCGGACAGGGAGAGGCTACGAGCAGTACTTC.